This T cell receptor (beta chain) was identified in a study of OX40 agonist ivuxolimab in advanced cancers. Study-level background: Ivuxolimab, which is an agonistic anti-OX40 (CD134) antibody, was administered to the patients. Participants averaged roughly 57 years of age (range about 23 to 90) and were roughly 80% male. Whole-study findings and limits: The study found that CD8+ T cells averaged more expanded clones than CD4+.

Details on this clone: Antigen: not known.

Trimming took 4 bases from V and 5 from J, leaving 13 bases between them. There are 13 residues in the CDR3. CDR1 is SQVTM and CDR2 is ANQGSEA in the germline V gene. With autoimmune disease history or systemic immunosuppression, patients were excluded. The repertoire was sequenced with immunoSEQ multiplex PCR; TCRdb's copy has only in-frame clones and lacks some. The data show tens of thousands of clones, roughly 87% seen once. Sequenced material: CD4+ or CD8+ T cells sorted from blood, taken in a trial of the OX40 agonist ivuxolimab. This TCR came from an adult with an advanced solid tumor such as melanoma, head and neck, liver or kidney cancer. V and J are TRBV29-1 and TRBJ2-3; D is perhaps TRBD2 (7 bases). The CDR3 loop reads CSVAARGGDTQYF. The CDR3 nucleotides read TGCAGCGTTGCAGCGAGGGGGGGAGATACGCAGTATTTT.